The present T cell receptor beta chain was sequenced within a study of type 1 regulatory T cells. Across the whole study: An in vitro protocol generated T-allo10, a Tr1-enriched, alloantigen-specific CD4 T cell product.

TCRdb re-called the reads with MiXCR, one entry per CDR3 protein. Here the sample spans more than 60,000 distinct CDR3 sequences, almost 50% being singletons. V was cut by 2 bases and J by 7 bases, with 9 bases left in between. This CDR3 is 12 amino acids long. The germline V gene encodes CDR1 DFQATT and CDR2 SNEGSKA (reference sequence). Concerning this clonotype itself: The antigen remains unidentified.

The clonotype comes from a human donor in good health. The sequencing input was cultured non-Tr1 T cells, either the whole culture or a sorted T cell fraction (not recorded which). The gene calls are TRBV20-1 and TRBJ2-1; TRBD1 might be the D (6 bases). The CDR3 DNA sequence: TGCAGTGCTAGACAGGGGTGGAATGAGCAGTTCTTC. This gives the protein CSARQGWNEQFF.